The 15 T cell receptor beta chains given below trace back to one sample, sequenced in a study of cytotoxic CD8 clonotypes in ibrutinib-treated CLL. Method: immunoSEQ multiplex PCR; TCRdb's copy keeps in-frame clones and lacks some. The data hold 200,000 to 250,000 clones, with 65% to 80% observed a single time. The input for sequencing was PBMCs, taken after 12 months of ibrutinib treatment. The source of these receptors is a human donor with chronic lymphocytic leukemia.

V gene TRBV6-4 combines with J gene TRBJ1-2; 8 bases are a match to TRBD1. The CDR3 has 14 residues. The V segment lost 2 bases and the J segment 4 bases; nucleotides outside the gene matches: 3. CDR1 is MRHNA and CDR2 is SNTAGT in the germline V gene. In nucleotides, the CDR3 is TGTGCCAGCAGTGACACAGGGGGTAGCTATGGCTACACCTTC. Residues: CASSDTGGSYGYTF.

V and J are TRBV11-3 and TRBJ1-1; D is possibly TRBD1 (6 bases). This CDR3 contains 15 residues. V was clipped by 4 bases and J by 7 bases, with 19 bases between them. The germline CDR1 and CDR2 sequences are SGHNT and YENEEA. The DNA for the CDR3 is TGTGCCAGCAGCTCCTACCTGGGGGGCGCGGGTGAAGCTTTCTTT. Translation: CASSSYLGGAGEAFF.

This clone was seen a few times. The chain is built from TRBV9 and TRBJ1-5; tentatively, D is TRBD1 (5 bases). In germline, CDR1 is SGDLS, CDR2 YYNGEE. V was shortened by 4 bases and J by 0 bases, with 14 bases between the two germline ends. The CDR3 runs 16 residues. The CDR3 nucleotides are TGTGCCAGCAGCCCCGGGCAGGGCTATAGCAATCAGCCCCAGCATTTT. Translated, it gives CASSPGQGYSNQPQHF.

The chain recombines TRBV6-1 with TRBJ2-3, with 11 bases identical to TRBD2. J gave up 5 bases and V 6 bases, and 7 bases lay outside the gene matches. This CDR3 region has 15 residues. The germline V gene has CDR1 MNHNS and CDR2 SASEGT. The CDR3 DNA reads as TGTGCCAGCAGGTTAACTAGCGGGAGTGGAGATACGCAGTATTTT. It yields the protein CASRLTSGSGDTQYF.

The chain uses TRBV29-1 and TRBJ2-7; 13 nucleotides align to TRBD2. The CDR3 length is 15 residues. CDR1 and CDR2 from the germline V gene are SQVTM and ANQGSEA. After removal of 6 bases from V and 3 bases from J, the junction contained 8 bases not matched to a gene. The CDR3 bases are TGCAGCGTCTCTTCCCGGACTAGCGGGAGCTACGAGCAGTACTTC. Translating gives CSVSSRTSGSYEQYF.

The chain is built from TRBV5-1 and TRBJ1-4; D possibly corresponds to TRBD1 (5 bases). In germline, CDR1 is SGHRS, CDR2 YFSETQ. The CDR3 consists of 15 residues. V was shortened by 5 bases and J by 0 bases, with 11 bases between the two germline ends. The CDR3 nucleotides are TGCGCCAGCAGTGACAGCAGAACAACTAATGAAAAACTGTTTTTT. Translating it yields CASSDSRTTNEKLFF.

There are a few counts of this clone. The genes are TRBV11-2 and TRBJ2-1; 11 bases line up with TRBD2. The V gene end was trimmed by 3 bases and the J gene end by 6 bases; junction bases not matched to a gene: 4. CDR3 length: 15 residues. Germline V gene data show CDR1 as SGHAT and CDR2 as FQNNGV. The chain's CDR3 is CASSFTTSGSNEQFF. The CDR3 nucleotides read TGTGCCAGCAGCTTTACAACTAGCGGGAGCAATGAGCAGTTCTTC.

The V call is TRBV6-5, the J call TRBJ1-4; D not certain. The CDR3 runs to 14 residues. Trimming removed 5 bases at V and 7 bases at J, with 14 bases between. The germline CDR1 and CDR2 sequences are MNHEY and SVGAGI. Here the CDR3 reads CASSGIKTAEKLFF. As DNA, the CDR3 is TGTGCCAGCAGTGGTATTAAGACGGCTGAAAAACTGTTTTTT.

V gene TRBV30 combines with J gene TRBJ2-7, with 10 bases that match TRBD1. J lost 5 bases, V lost 3 bases, and 7 bases had no gene match. The CDR3 covers 14 residues. Per the germline V gene, CDR1 is GTSNPN and CDR2 is SVGIG (reference sequence). CDR3: CAWSPGTGAHEQYF. CDR3 nucleotide sequence: TGTGCCTGGAGCCCCGGGACAGGGGCCCACGAGCAGTACTTC.

J is TRBJ1-1 and V is TRBV5-4; 9 bases fit TRBD1. The CDR3 is made up of 14 amino acids. Trimming at V came to 2 bases and at J to 10 bases, leaving 9 bases not matched to a gene. Germline V gives CDR1 SGHNT, CDR2 YYREEE (reference sequence). DNA of the CDR3: TGTGCCAGCAGCTTAGGGACAGGGATTAGTGTAGCTTTCTTT. This translates into CASSLGTGISVAFF.

This rearrangement joins TRBV29-1 to TRBJ2-3; perhaps TRBD2 as D (6 bases). This CDR3 has 15 residues. The V end was cut by 0 bases, the J end by 0 bases, with 10 bases between. Germline values: CDR1 SQVTM, CDR2 ANQGSEA. CDR3 protein: CSVEETGTSTDTQYF. CDR3 sequence (DNA): TGCAGCGTTGAAGAAACCGGGACTAGCACAGATACGCAGTATTTT.

The rearrangement joins TRBV11-2 to TRBJ2-3, with D possibly being TRBD2 (6 bases). Germline V gives CDR1 SGHAT, CDR2 FQNNGV. The V gene lost 1 base and the J gene lost 6 bases, with 11 bases spanning the gap. This CDR3 is built from 14 residues. The CDR3 reads CASSLGLGADTQYF. In nucleotides, the CDR3 is TGTGCCAGCAGCTTAGGACTAGGGGCGGATACGCAGTATTTT. The entire variable domain, with the rest obtained from reference TRBV11-2 and TRBJ2-3, is as follows: EAGVAQSPRYKIIEKRQSVAFWCNPISGHATLYWYQQILGQGPKLLIQFQNNGVVDDSQLPKDRFSAERLKGVDSTLKIQPAKLEDSAVYLCASSLGLGADTQYFGPGTRLTVL.

V gene TRBV5-1 combines with J gene TRBJ2-3; no firm D call. Germline-derived CDR1 and CDR2 are SGHRS and YFSETQ. This CDR3 is built from 14 residues. V dropped 4 bases and J dropped 1 base, with 10 bases sitting between them. The CDR3 DNA follows: TGCGCCAGCAGCGTCCTGGGTGGCACAGATACGCAGTATTTT. Amino acids: CASSVLGGTDTQYF.

The V and J genes are TRBV11-2 and TRBJ1-6, with D maybe TRBD1 (6 bases). Germline loops: CDR1 SGHAT, CDR2 FQNNGV. The CDR3 is 14 amino acids. The ends were cut back, 2 bases at V and 5 bases at J, with 7 bases in the middle. For the CDR3, the DNA is TGTGCCAGCAGCTTACGGACAGATAATTCACCCCTCCACTTT. Its protein product is CASSLRTDNSPLHF.

In this sample, this clone turned up once. The CDR3 spells CSAPGWDYTEAFF. Written as DNA, the CDR3 is TGCAGCGCCCCAGGATGGGATTATACTGAAGCTTTCTTT. The chain carries TRBV29-1 and TRBJ1-1; D is unclear. The V end lost 7 bases, the J end lost 5 bases, and 17 bases lay between the germline ends. The CDR3 consists of 13 residues. Germline V gene lookup returns CDR1 SQVTM and CDR2 ANQGSEA.